This TCR beta chain was profiled in a study of T cells in Graves' hyperthyroidism and ophthalmopathy (dated by TCRdb to between 2018 and 2021). Turning to the overall study: Peripheral blood was collected at initial diagnosis, before any treatment. TCR V-J signatures able to tell the groups apart were searched for in a discovery cohort of 100 patients, of whom roughly 42 had Graves' ophthalmopathy and under 65 had stable Graves' hyperthyroidism. An independent validation cohort of about 20 hyperthyroidism patients and approximately 16 patients who later progressed to ophthalmopathy tested prospective prediction of ophthalmopathy. The 95 to 100 discovery patients were randomly divided into training and test sets at a 7:3 ratio. The study also compared thyroid tissue and blood T-cell repertoires from a handful of Graves' hyperthyroidism patients. Following sampling, methimazole starting at 30 mg daily was given to hyperthyroidism patients, and high-dose intravenous methylprednisolone was given to ophthalmopathy patients. According to the paper, TCR Vbeta CDR3 sequencing was carried out on more than 120 peripheral blood samples, which came from 40 to 45 ophthalmopathy, roughly 75 hyperthyroidism and about 17 progressor patients. Results and caveats for the whole study, not just this receptor: In validation, progression to ophthalmopathy was predicted by the model with approximately 67% sensitivity and around 76% specificity, a median of approximately 6.5 months before onset. A 13 V-J signature model separated ophthalmopathy from stable hyperthyroidism, with about 90% sensitivity and around 84% specificity in cross-validation and 80%/75% in testing. No statistical method was used to fix the sample size in advance, and group allocation was not hidden from the investigators. Most expanded thyroid clonotypes (frequency above 0.001) were also detected in blood, suggesting blood repertoires may reflect thyroid immune responses.

Stable Graves' hyperthyroidism was defined as no progression to ophthalmopathy during 18 months of follow-up. Hyperthyroidism patients were aged 18 to 65 years and newly diagnosed, with disease duration of less than 2 months. Patients with uncontrolled infections, other autoimmune diseases, pregnancy or lactation were excluded. Clinical symptoms, serum thyroxine and TRAb, thyroid ultrasound, and orbital computed tomography formed the basis for the diagnoses. Ficoll-Paque density gradient centrifugation was used to isolate PBMCs from around 9.1 ml of fresh peripheral blood. Total RNA was extracted using Trizol reagent, and RNA quality was assessed on an Agilent 2100 Bioanalyzer. Taken from cysteine to phenylalanine, the CDR3 has 16 residues. CDR3 DNA only is kept here, 48 bases in frame from base 1. Relative to germline, V is 5 bases shorter and J is 1 base shorter, with 17 bases between their ends. CDR1 and CDR2 are drawn from the germline V gene: SGHTA, FQGTGA.

In its sample, this clonotype was seen a few times. What antigen it recognizes has not been identified. The input lacks base qualities; no much larger clone sits a single base away. TCR beta CDR3 regions were amplified from RNA transcripts. The first round of RT-PCR for the TCR CDR3 was performed with the HTBI primer set and the Qiagen OneStep RT-PCR kit. Libraries were constructed in a second round of multiplex PCR, after which size selection and purification were performed. Sequencing of the libraries was done on an Illumina HiSeq2000 using paired-end 100 bp reads. For the original study's pipeline: SOAPnuke was used to process the raw data, removing reads that contained adapters or uncalled bases, had a mean Phred below 15, or lacked an exact match to the constant primer or identifier. High-quality paired reads were merged with COPE v1.2.5, and unique nucleotide sequences were defined as clonotypes. MiTCR v1.1 was used to align the clonotypes against IMGT TRBV, TRBD and TRBJ reference segments. Only V-J combinations with frequency above 0.0001, covering 99% to 99.2% of repertoires, were analysed. A TCS score was defined as the ratio between F50 (clonal expansion) and ExV (chaos), using BLOSUM62-based TCRdist between CDR3 peptides within each V-J. Welch's t-statistics and random forest reduced some 510 V-J features to 10 to 15, which were used in a naive Bayes classifier (R e1071). TCRdb handled the public reads itself, with Q25 trimming in fastp and clone calling in MiXCR, and kept productive beta chains. Rows are combined by CDR3 protein, so each entry shows the most common genes and DNA. The V and J calls reflect TCRdb's pipeline rather than the authors' work. A total of about 590,000 distinct CDR3 sequences appear in this sample, 15% to 18% of them only once. In total, the top ten clones hold around 7.8% of the sample.

The sample comprised blood. The sequence is built from TRBV7-3 and TRBJ1-1; the D gene cannot be resolved reliably. The TCR was taken from a woman aged 25 to 39 with Graves' hyperthyroidism. The CDR3: CASSPGNPTSNTEAFF. The DNA sequence is TGTGCCAGCAGCCCCGGCAATCCCACATCGAACACTGAAGCTTTCTTT.